This TCR beta chain was sequenced during a study of OX40 agonist ivuxolimab in advanced cancers. Study at large: Patients in the trial were receiving intravenous ivuxolimab every 2 weeks, at doses of 0.01 to 10 mg/kg.

From germline, CDR1 is SNHLY and CDR2 FYNNEI. Losses at the gene ends were 5 bases for V and 2 bases for J; bases not matched to a gene: 5. This CDR3 is 14 amino acids long. Produced via immunoSEQ multiplex PCR; TCRdb's table is partial and in-frame only. The sample lists fewer than 65,000 clones; approximately 90% were seen once. This sequence originates from an adult with an advanced solid tumor such as melanoma, head and neck, liver or kidney cancer. The chain employs TRBV2 and TRBJ1-2; 7 bases align to TRBD1. The sequences come from CD4+ or CD8+ T cells sorted from blood, collected in a trial of the OX40 agonist ivuxolimab. The CDR3 DNA reads as TGTGCCAGCAGTCTTCGGGACAGAAACTATGGCTACACCTTC. Translating it yields CASSLRDRNYGYTF.